The clone carrying this T cell receptor (beta chain) was observed a single time. The length of the CDR3 is 13 residues. Germline CDR1 SNHLY, CDR2 FYNNEI. Trimming shortened V by 5 bases and J by 6 bases, and 13 bases separated the two germline ends. The data belong to a study of T cells in tuberculosis. Time point here: new active TB diagnosis, blood taken before or within 7 days of starting treatment. Sequenced by immunoSEQ multiplex PCR; TCRdb stores in-frame clones only, minus some. The profile shows roughly 30,000 clones, more than 75% of them singletons. This sequence was found in an adult with tuberculosis. Specimen: PBMCs, collected at tuberculosis diagnosis. The chain employs TRBV2 and TRBJ1-2, with D possibly matching TRBD1 (6 bases). The CDR3 sequence is CASSSNRVNGYTF. In DNA, the CDR3 is TGTGCCAGCAGTTCGAACAGGGTCAATGGCTACACCTTC.